A selection of T cell receptor beta chains follows, all from one sample in a study of T-cell reconstitution after alpha-beta-depleted transplantation in children. TCRdb called the PCR reads again in MiXCR, with one record for every CDR3 protein. The data show 150,000 to 250,000 distinct CDR3 sequences, roughly 6.3% seen once. Sequences were derived from PBMCs, sampled before TCRalphabeta/CD19-depleted stem cell transplant. These receptors were collected from a girl under two years old with combined immunodeficiency, due to receive a stem cell transplant. The CDR3 runs from the conserved cysteine through the conserved F or W. Each record gives: D gene, V gene, J gene, clone size, CDR3 protein, CDR3 DNA. A D gene is named only where the DNA matches it firmly. Clone size is given as once, few or many counts, or a class when the clone is expanded.

>NA|TRBV29-1|TRBJ2-2|many
CSVTPFRDGTGELFF
TGCAGCGTTACCCCCTTTCGGGATGGGACCGGGGAGCTGTTTTTT
>NA|TRBV23-1|TRBJ2-5|few
CASSQSWIRRF
TGCGCCAGCAGTCAATCGTGGATCCGGCGCTTC
>NA|TRBV20-1|TRBJ2-7|few
CSASSERPRRYF
TGCAGTGCTAGTTCGGAAAGGCCCCGGCGGTACTTC
>NA|TRBV24-1|TRBJ2-7|many
CATSDAPSAISTGYEQYF
TGTGCCACCAGTGATGCTCCCTCCGCTATTTCGACCGGTTACGAGCAGTACTTC
>NA|TRBV7-2|TRBJ2-3|many
CASSLNGGRADTQYF
TGTGCCAGCAGCTTAAACGGGGGTAGGGCAGATACGCAGTATTTT
>NA|TRBV25-1|TRBJ2-7|many
CASSDAGRGYEQYF
TGTGCCAGCAGTGACGCGGGTCGGGGGTACGAGCAGTACTTC
>TRBD1|TRBV20-1|TRBJ2-2|many
CSAIGTGPNTGELFF
TGCAGTGCTATAGGGACAGGGCCTAACACCGGGGAGCTGTTTTTT
>NA|TRBV12-5|TRBJ2-3|many
CASGSDSTNTQYF
TGTGCTAGTGGTTCGGACTCCACCAATACGCAGTATTTT
>NA|TRBV5-1|TRBJ2-3|many
CASSLASSSGGDTQYF
TGCGCCAGCAGCTTGGCGTCGTCGTCCGGGGGAGATACGCAGTATTTT
>TRBD2|TRBV4-2|TRBJ2-7|many
CASSQVGGAGGASEQYF
TGTGCCAGCAGCCAAGTCGGGGGAGCCGGGGGGGCCTCCGAGCAGTACTTC
>TRBD1|TRBV20-1|TRBJ1-1|few
CSARDQGTVNTEAFF
TGCAGTGCTAGAGATCAAGGGACAGTCAACACTGAAGCTTTCTTT
>NA|TRBV9|TRBJ2-1|many
CASSVAGINQNEQFF
TGTGCCAGCAGCGTAGCTGGAATTAACCAAAATGAGCAGTTCTTC
>NA|TRBV28|TRBJ2-1|many
CASSTLSYNEQFF
TGTGCCAGCAGTACACTCTCCTACAATGAGCAGTTCTTC